The 9 T cell receptor beta chains given below trace back to one sample, sequenced in a study of T cell responses to AZD1222 COVID-19 vaccine. Sequencing used immunoSEQ multiplex PCR; TCRdb keeps in-frame clones, though not all of them. The profile covers roughly 150,000 clones, with more than 90% appearing a single time and approximately 1.5% taken by the ten largest. This specimen consisted of peripheral blood, obtained 28 days after the second AZD1222 dose. These receptors originate from an adult who received the AZD1222 COVID-19 vaccine.

V usage is TRBV5-8 and J usage is TRBJ2-1; 12 bases align to TRBD1. The CDR3 has 15 amino acids. The germline CDR1 and CDR2 sequences are SGHTS and YDEGEE. The ends lost 4 bases at V and 7 bases at J; junction bases unmatched: 6. The chain's CDR3 is CASSEGQGARNEQFF. The CDR3 DNA reads as TGTGCCAGCAGCGAGGGACAGGGGGCCAGAAATGAGCAGTTCTTC.

The chain carries TRBV30 and TRBJ1-5; the D gene is possibly TRBD1 (5 bases). Germline V gives CDR1 GTSNPN, CDR2 SVGIG (reference sequence). The CDR3 runs 14 residues. Trimming took 3 bases from V and 4 from J, leaving 13 bases between them. This chain's CDR3 is CAWRGRQFNQPQHF. The CDR3 bases are TGTGCCTGGAGGGGGAGACAGTTTAATCAGCCCCAGCATTTT.

The rearrangement uses TRBV7-2 and TRBJ2-1, with 11 bases aligning to TRBD2. Germline lookup yields CDR1 SGHTA and CDR2 FQGNSA. The CDR3 consists of 15 residues. V gave up 5 bases and J gave up 9 bases; unmatched junction bases: 9. As DNA, the CDR3 is TGTGCCAGCAGCCTAGAAGTAGCGGGGGGGCGTGAGCAGTTCTTC. Encoded protein: CASSLEVAGGREQFF.

The J gene is TRBJ2-2, the V gene TRBV6-5; D might be TRBD2 (6 bases). Germline CDR1 is MNHEY and CDR2 is SVGAGI. This CDR3 region has 13 residues. V was pared by 8 bases and J by 5 bases, with 12 bases between. DNA for the CDR3: TGTGCCAGCTCCAGACTAGAAACCGGGGAGCTGTTTTTT. Translated: CASSRLETGELFF.

As for this clone: Different DNA sequences within this sample yield the same CDR3. V and J are TRBV30 and TRBJ1-4; 10 bases map to TRBD1. Trimming at V came to 2 bases and at J to 6 bases, leaving 3 bases not matched to a gene. CDR1 and CDR2 (germline): GTSNPN, SVGIG (reference sequence). The CDR3 runs to 14 residues. In nucleotides, the CDR3 is TGTGCCTGGAGTACCGGACAGGGGGATGAAAAACTGTTTTTT. Translating it yields CAWSTGQGDEKLFF.

This clone was counted a single time. This same CDR3 is encoded by further DNA sequences in the sample. The chain links TRBV12-3 or TRBV12-4 to TRBJ1-5, with D uncertain. The CDR3 runs to 13 residues. The V gene lost 3 bases and the J gene lost 2 bases, with 5 bases spanning the gap. The CDR3 DNA reads as TGTGCCAGCAGTTTGGCGGGCAATCAGCCCCAGCATTTT. The encoded protein is CASSLAGNQPQHF.

V is TRBV5-1 and J is TRBJ2-2; possible D gene TRBD2, 6 bases. From germline, CDR1 is SGHRS and CDR2 YFSETQ. The CDR3 covers 14 residues. Trimming shortened V by 2 bases and J by 3 bases, and 8 bases separated the two germline ends. The CDR3 nucleotides read TGCGCCAGCAGCTTTGGGGGGTACACCGGGGAGCTGTTTTTT. Translating gives CASSFGGYTGELFF.

The count of this clone is one. V usage is TRBV12-3 or TRBV12-4 and J usage is TRBJ2-7; TRBD2 is a possible D gene (6 bases). The CDR3 runs 11 residues. Trimming left V 8 bases short and J 7 bases short, with 12 bases between. CDR3 region: CASGLSVEQYF. Here the CDR3 DNA reads TGTGCCAGCGGACTATCTGTGGAGCAGTACTTC.

The V call is TRBV19, the J call TRBJ2-2, with TRBD2 as a possible D gene (5 bases). The CDR3 spans 13 residues. V was cut by 5 bases and J by 6 bases, with 10 bases left in between. Germline V gene sequence: CDR1 LNHDA, CDR2 SQIVND (reference sequence). The CDR3 bases are TGTGCCAGTAGTGACCTCGGGGCCGGGGAGCTGTTTTTT. This encodes CASSDLGAGELFF.